This paragraph covers one T cell receptor beta chain sequence. No antigen is known for it. Trimming pared 5 bases from V and 3 bases from J, leaving 17 bases between. This CDR3 contains 15 residues. Germline-derived CDR1 and CDR2 are SGHTA and FQGNSA. This sample is part of a study of T cell responses to AZD1222 COVID-19 vaccine. General observations from the study: A rise in Spike-specific TCR breadth and depth followed two AZD1222 doses.

Assay used: immunoSEQ multiplex PCR; TCRdb lists only in-frame clones, some missing. This sample has under 140,000 clones, with 81% found just once. V usage is TRBV7-2 and J usage is TRBJ2-7; D is tentatively TRBD1 or TRBD2 (5 bases each). The source was peripheral blood, collected on day 0 of AZD1222 vaccination. The sequence was obtained from an adult in good health. CDR3 sequence: CASSNRGAGDYEQYF. In DNA form, the CDR3 reads TGTGCCAGCAGCAACAGAGGGGCTGGAGACTACGAGCAGTACTTC.